This TCR beta chain was sequenced for a study of OX40 agonist ivuxolimab in advanced cancers. Study observations and caveats: At doses 0.1 to 3.0 mg/kg, CD4+ and CD8+ clones expanded.

Trimming stripped 0 bases from V and 2 bases from J, with 12 bases between. CDR1 is SGDLS, CDR2 YYNGEE, per germline. This CDR3 is 16 amino acids long. This clone has only one observation. Its antigen is not known. Sequencing was performed with immunoSEQ multiplex PCR; in TCRdb, only in-frame clones are kept and a portion is missing. The sample shows some 100,000 clones, just over 90% of them seen only once. The V call is TRBV9, the J call TRBJ2-1; unclear D gene. The receptor's source is an adult with an advanced solid tumor such as melanoma, head and neck, liver or kidney cancer. The sample consisted of CD4+ or CD8+ T cells sorted from blood, taken in a trial of the OX40 agonist ivuxolimab. The CDR3 reads CASSVDSVGPYNEQFF. CDR3 sequence (DNA): TGTGCCAGCAGCGTAGACTCCGTTGGGCCCTACAATGAGCAGTTCTTC.